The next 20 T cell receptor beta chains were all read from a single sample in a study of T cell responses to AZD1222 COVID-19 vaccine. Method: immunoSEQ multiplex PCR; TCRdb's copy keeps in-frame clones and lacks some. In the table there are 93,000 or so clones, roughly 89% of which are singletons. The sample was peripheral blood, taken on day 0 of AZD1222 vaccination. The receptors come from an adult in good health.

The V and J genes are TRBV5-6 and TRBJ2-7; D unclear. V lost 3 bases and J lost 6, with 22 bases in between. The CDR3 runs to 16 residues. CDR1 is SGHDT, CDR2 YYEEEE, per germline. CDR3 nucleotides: TGTGCCAGCAGCTCTTTACAGAGGACCTTTTTAGTCGAGCAGTACTTC. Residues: CASSSLQRTFLVEQYF.

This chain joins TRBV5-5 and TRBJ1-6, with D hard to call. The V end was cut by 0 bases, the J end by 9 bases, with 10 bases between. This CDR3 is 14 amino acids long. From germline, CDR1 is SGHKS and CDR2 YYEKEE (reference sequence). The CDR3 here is CASSLDPLGSPLHF. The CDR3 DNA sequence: TGTGCCAGCAGCTTGGATCCGTTGGGTTCACCCCTCCACTTT.

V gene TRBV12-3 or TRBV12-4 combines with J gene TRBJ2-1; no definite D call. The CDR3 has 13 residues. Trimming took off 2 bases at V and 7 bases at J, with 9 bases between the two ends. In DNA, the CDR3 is TGTGCCAGCAGTTTAACGGCCTGGAATGAGCAGTTCTTC. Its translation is CASSLTAWNEQFF.

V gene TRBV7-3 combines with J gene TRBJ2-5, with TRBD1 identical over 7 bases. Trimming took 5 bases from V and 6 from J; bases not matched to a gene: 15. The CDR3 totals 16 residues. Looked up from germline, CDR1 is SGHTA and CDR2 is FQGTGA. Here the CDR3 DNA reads TGTGCCAGCAGCGCCTCAGGGGGATTAGGCGTGCAGACCCAGTACTTC. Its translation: CASSASGGLGVQTQYF.

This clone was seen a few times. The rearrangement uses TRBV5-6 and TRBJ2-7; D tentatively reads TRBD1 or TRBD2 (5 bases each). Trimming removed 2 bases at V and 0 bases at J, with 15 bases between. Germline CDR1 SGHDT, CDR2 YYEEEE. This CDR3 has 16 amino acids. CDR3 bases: TGTGCCAGCAGCTTTCGGGGACGGCTGAGCTCCTACGAGCAGTACTTC. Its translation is CASSFRGRLSSYEQYF.

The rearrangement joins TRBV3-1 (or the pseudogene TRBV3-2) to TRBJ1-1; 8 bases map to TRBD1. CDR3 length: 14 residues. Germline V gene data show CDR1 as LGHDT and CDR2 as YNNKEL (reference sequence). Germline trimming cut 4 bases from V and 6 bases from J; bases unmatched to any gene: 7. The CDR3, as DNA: TGTGCCAGCAGCCCGCGGACAGGGAAAGCTGAAGCTTTCTTT. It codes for CASSPRTGKAEAFF.

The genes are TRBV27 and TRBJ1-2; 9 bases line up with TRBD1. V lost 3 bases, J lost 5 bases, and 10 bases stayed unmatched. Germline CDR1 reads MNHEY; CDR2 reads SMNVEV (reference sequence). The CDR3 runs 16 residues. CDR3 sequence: CASSFLGTGNSYGYTF. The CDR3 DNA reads TGTGCCAGCAGTTTCCTAGGGACAGGGAATAGTTATGGCTACACCTTC.

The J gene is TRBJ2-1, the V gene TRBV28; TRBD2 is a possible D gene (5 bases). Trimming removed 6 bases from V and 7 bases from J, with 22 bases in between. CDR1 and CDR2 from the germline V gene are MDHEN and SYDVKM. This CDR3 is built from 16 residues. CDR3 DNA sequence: TGTGCCAGCAGCCCATTTCTAGCATTTTTTAGGAATGAGCAGTTCTTC. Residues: CASSPFLAFFRNEQFF.

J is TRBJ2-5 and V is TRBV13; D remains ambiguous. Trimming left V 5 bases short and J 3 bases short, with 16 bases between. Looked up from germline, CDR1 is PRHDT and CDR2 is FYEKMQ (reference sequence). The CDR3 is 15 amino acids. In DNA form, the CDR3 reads TGTGCCAGCAGCGGAACCCAGGCTGGGGAAGAGACCCAGTACTTC. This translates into CASSGTQAGEETQYF. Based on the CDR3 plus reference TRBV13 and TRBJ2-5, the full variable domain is AAGVIQSPRHLIKEKRETATLKCYPIPRHDTVYWYQQGPGQDPQFLISFYEKMQSDKGSIPDRFSAQQFSDYHSELNMSSLELGDSALYFCASSGTQAGEETQYFGPGTRLLVL.

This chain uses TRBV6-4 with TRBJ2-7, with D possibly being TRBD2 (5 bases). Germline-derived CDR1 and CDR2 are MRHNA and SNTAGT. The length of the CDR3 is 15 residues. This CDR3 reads CPGEWADNSSYEQYF. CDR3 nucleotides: TGTCCTGGGGAGTGGGCAGATAACAGCTCCTACGAGCAGTACTTC.

The CDR3 spells CASSIAAGDTQYF. In DNA form, the CDR3 reads TGTGCCAGTAGTATAGCAGCGGGAGATACGCAGTATTTT. The genes are TRBV19 and TRBJ2-3; D may be TRBD2 (6 bases). CDR3 length equals 13 residues. Trimming removed 1 base at V and 5 bases at J, with 7 bases between. CDR1 is LNHDA, CDR2 SQIVND, per germline (reference sequence).

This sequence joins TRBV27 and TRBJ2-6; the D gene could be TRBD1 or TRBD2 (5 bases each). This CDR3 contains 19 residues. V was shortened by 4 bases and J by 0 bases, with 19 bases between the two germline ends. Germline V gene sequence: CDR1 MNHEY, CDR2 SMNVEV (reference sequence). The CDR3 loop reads CASSSGSEGRNSGANVLTF. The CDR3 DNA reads TGTGCCAGCAGTTCCGGGTCCGAGGGGCGAAACTCTGGGGCCAACGTCCTGACTTTC. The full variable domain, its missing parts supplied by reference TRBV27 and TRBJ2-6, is EAQVTQNPRYLITVTGKKLTVTCSQNMNHEYMSWYRQDPGLGLRQIYYSMNVEVTDKGDVPEGYKVSRKEKRNFPLILESPSPNQTSLYFCASSSGSEGRNSGANVLTFGAGSRLTVL.

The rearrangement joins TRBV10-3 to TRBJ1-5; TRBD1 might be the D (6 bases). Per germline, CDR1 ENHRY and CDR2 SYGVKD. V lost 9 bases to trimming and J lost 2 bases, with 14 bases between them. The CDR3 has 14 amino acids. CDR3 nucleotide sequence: TGTGCCATGGTACGACAGGCCCGCAATCAGCCCCAGCATTTT. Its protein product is CAMVRQARNQPQHF.

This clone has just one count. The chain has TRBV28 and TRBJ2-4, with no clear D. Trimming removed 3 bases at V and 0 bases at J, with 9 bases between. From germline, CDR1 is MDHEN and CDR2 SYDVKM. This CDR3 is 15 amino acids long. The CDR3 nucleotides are TGTGCCAGCAGTTTTACTGGAGTAGCCAAAAACATTCAGTACTTC. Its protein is CASSFTGVAKNIQYF.

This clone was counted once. The CDR3 region is CASSIGQGRYSNQPQHF. In DNA form, the CDR3 reads TGTGCCAGTAGCATCGGACAGGGACGTTATAGCAATCAGCCCCAGCATTTT. The chain links TRBV19 to TRBJ1-5; 8 bases line up with TRBD1. The CDR3 is 17 amino acids. With 6 bases clipped from V and 0 bases from J, the junction kept 10 bases outside the gene matches. The V gene's germline CDR1 is LNHDA and CDR2 SQIVND (reference sequence). The variable domain in full, with the rest retrieved from reference TRBV19 and TRBJ1-5, is DGGITQSPKYLFRKEGQNVTLSCEQNLNHDAMYWYRQDPGQGLRLIYYSQIVNDFQKGDIAEGYSVSREKKESFPLTVTSAQKNPTAFYLCASSIGQGRYSNQPQHFGDGTRLSIL.

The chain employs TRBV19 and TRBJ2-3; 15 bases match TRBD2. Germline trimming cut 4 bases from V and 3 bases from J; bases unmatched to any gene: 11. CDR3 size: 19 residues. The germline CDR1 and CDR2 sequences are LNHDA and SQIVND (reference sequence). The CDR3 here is CASSTTRTSGRAGTDTQYF. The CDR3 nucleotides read TGTGCCAGTAGTACCACCCGGACTAGCGGGAGGGCCGGGACAGATACGCAGTATTTT.

The CDR3 sequence: CSVFDQGQVGNYGYTF. For the CDR3, the DNA is TGCAGCGTTTTTGATCAGGGACAGGTGGGCAACTATGGCTACACCTTC. The chain employs TRBV29-1 and TRBJ1-2, with 8 positions matching TRBD1. The CDR3 consists of 16 residues. J gave up 2 bases and V 5 bases, and 13 bases lay outside the gene matches. Germline V gene data show CDR1 as SQVTM and CDR2 as ANQGSEA. Combining the CDR3 with reference TRBV29-1 and TRBJ1-2 gives the whole variable domain SAVISQKPSRDICQRGTSLTIQCQVDSQVTMMFWYRQQPGQSLTLIATANQGSEATYESGFVIDKFPISRPNLTFSTLTVSNMSPEDSSIYLCSVFDQGQVGNYGYTFGSGTRLTVV.

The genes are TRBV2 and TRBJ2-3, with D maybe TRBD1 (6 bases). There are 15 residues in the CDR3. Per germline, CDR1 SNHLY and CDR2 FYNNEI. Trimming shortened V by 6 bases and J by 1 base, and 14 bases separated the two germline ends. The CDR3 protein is CASSQQGSGTDTQYF. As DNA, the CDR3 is TGTGCCAGCAGCCAACAGGGATCCGGCACAGATACGCAGTATTTT. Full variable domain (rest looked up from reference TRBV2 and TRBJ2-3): EPEVTQTPSHQVTQMGQEVILRCVPISNHLYFYWYRQILGQKVEFLVSFYNNEISEKSEIFDDQFSVERPDGSNFTLKIRSTKLEDSAMYFCASSQQGSGTDTQYFGPGTRLTVL.

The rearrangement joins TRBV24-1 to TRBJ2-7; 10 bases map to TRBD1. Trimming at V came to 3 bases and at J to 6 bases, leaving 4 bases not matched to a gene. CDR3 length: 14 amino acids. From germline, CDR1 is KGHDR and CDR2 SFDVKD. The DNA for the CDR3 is TGTGCCACCAGTGATACCGGGACAGGGGTCGAGCAGTACTTC. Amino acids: CATSDTGTGVEQYF.

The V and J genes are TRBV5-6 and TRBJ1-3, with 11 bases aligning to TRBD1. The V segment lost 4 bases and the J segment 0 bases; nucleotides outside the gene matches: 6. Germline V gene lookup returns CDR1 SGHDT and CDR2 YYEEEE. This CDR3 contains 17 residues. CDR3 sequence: CASSLGTGGYSGNTIYF. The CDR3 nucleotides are TGTGCCAGCAGCCTCGGGACAGGGGGATACTCTGGAAACACCATATATTTT. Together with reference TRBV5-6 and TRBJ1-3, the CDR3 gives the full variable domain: DAGVTQSPTHLIKTRGQQVTLRCSPKSGHDTVSWYQQALGQGPQFIFQYYEEEERQRGNFPDRFSGHQFPNYSSELNVNALLLGDSALYLCASSLGTGGYSGNTIYFGEGSWLTVV.